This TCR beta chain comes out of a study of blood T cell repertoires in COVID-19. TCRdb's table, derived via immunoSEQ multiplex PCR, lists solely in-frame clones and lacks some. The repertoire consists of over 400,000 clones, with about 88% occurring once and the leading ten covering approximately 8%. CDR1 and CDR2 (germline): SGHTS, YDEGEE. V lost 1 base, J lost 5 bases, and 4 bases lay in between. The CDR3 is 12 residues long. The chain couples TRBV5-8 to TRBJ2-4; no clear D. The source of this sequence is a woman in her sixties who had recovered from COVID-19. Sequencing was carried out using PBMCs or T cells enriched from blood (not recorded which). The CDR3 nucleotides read TGTGCCAGCAGCTTGTCAGAAAACATTCAGTACTTC. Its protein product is CASSLSENIQYF.